This T cell receptor beta chain was observed in a study of regulatory T cells in long-lasting Graves disease. Looking at the study overall: It was over 5 years of antithyroid drugs, with positive TSH receptor antibodies, that meant persistent Graves' disease.

This clonotype has at least ten counts. Specified time point: persistent/refractory GD, antithyroid drugs over 5 years with positive TRAb. RNA from PBMCs was the source of the TCR library. EDTA tubes held approximately 10 milliliters of peripheral blood from each patient. For TCR beta, libraries came from iRepertoire HTBI primers and Arm-PCR of CDR3 regions. From the multiplex PCR reads, TCRdb called clonotypes with MiXCR, one entry per CDR3 protein. The sample yields fewer than 550,000 distinct CDR3 sequences, around a fifth seen once. In germline, CDR1 is MNHNS, CDR2 SASEGT. Losses at the gene ends were 5 bases for V and 5 bases for J; bases not matched to a gene: 9. The CDR3 has 15 amino acids.

The TCR was taken from a female donor with Graves disease. The sequencing here drew on peripheral blood mononuclear cells (PBMCs), taken when the disease was refractory, from a patient treated with antithyroid drugs. The chain has TRBV6-1 and TRBJ1-2; 9 bases line up with TRBD1. The CDR3 loop reads CASSPGTGTEYGYTF. CDR3 nucleotide sequence: TGTGCCAGCAGTCCCGGGACAGGGACGGAGTATGGCTACACCTTC.